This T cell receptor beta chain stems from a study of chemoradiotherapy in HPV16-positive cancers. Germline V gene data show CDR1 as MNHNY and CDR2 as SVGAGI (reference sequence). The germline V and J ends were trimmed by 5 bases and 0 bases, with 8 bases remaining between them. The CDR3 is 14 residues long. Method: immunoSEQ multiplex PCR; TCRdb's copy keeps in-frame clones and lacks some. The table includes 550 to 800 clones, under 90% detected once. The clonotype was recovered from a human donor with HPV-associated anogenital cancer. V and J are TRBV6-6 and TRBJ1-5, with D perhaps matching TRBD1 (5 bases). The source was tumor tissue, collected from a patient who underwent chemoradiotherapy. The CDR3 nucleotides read TGTGCCAGCAGTCAGACAGATAGCAATCAGCCCCAGCATTTT. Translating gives CASSQTDSNQPQHF.